This T cell receptor (beta chain) was profiled in a study of blood T cell repertoires in COVID-19 (dated by TCRdb to the early 2020s). In the study overall: Collaborator samples came from the United States, Italy and Spain and covered acute and convalescent phases of COVID-19. The prospective study material was composed of cDNA or gDNA derived from T cells, B-cell-depleted T cells, or PBMCs. Subjects who had been exposed to COVID-19, were actively infected with it, or had recovered from it provided the deeply sampled blood TCRbeta repertoires that made up the dataset. The repertoires were made available in a free public database intended to serve as a resource for research on the immune response to SARS-CoV-2. The samples were drawn from the first 160 participants of the ongoing ImmuneRACE study and from over 950 subjects provided by 6 global collaborators. The sample metadata nearly always contained a de-identified subject ID, COVID-19 status, age in years and sex. HLA class I and class II types, where available, came from metadata supplied by the sample provider rather than from assay-based typing. The investigation overall reported the following: Clinical and demographic metadata were provided uncurated, with the amount varying by source and participant.

Regarding this clone: Its antigen remains undetermined. No base quality information exists; no much larger clone differs at one position.

Here V drops 4 bases and J drops 7 bases, and the junction holds 9 bases not matched to any gene. Including cysteine and phenylalanine, the CDR3 has 16 amino acids. Only the CDR3 region is kept as DNA, spanning 48 bases read in frame from base 1. The germline V gene supplies CDR1 SGHRS and CDR2 YFSETQ. TCRbeta CDR3 regions were amplified from genomic DNA by means of the immunoSEQ Assay, a bias-controlled multiplex PCR. The published analysis was carried out like this. The number of nucleated cells in each sample was estimated from the amplification of reference gene primers within the assay. To quantify the absolute abundance of each unique TCRbeta CDR3 rearrangement, sequence reads were collapsed and filtered. For each sample, productive Simpson clonality was calculated by taking the square root of Simpson's diversity index across productive rearrangements. Held by TCRdb, this immuneACCESS table contains in-frame sequences only and omits some clones. Under half of the omission traces to an unresolved V gene where checked; the cause of the rest is unknown. V and J calls plus clone size are reproduced from that table; the DNA served to infer D and trimming. For this sample there are 110,000 or so clones; 75% to 90% appear just once. Roughly 8% of the sample comes from the top ten.

Each collaborating institution followed its own protocols to collect whole blood in K2EDTA tubes. For TCRbeta analysis, collaborators shipped samples in one of three forms: frozen whole blood, isolated PBMCs, or DNA extracted from either of those sample types. Source material: peripheral blood. The chain is encoded by TRBV5-1 joined to TRBJ1-6, and 9 bases in between align with TRBD1. This sequence was found in a human donor in a cohort sampled during active COVID-19. The sequenced DNA: TGCGCCAGCAGCCCCTCGACAGGGGGACGAAATTCACCCCTCCACTTT. Translated, this gives CASSPSTGGRNSPLHF.